Below, 13 T cell receptor beta chains from the same sample are listed, as sequenced in a study of Tregs in tolerant kidney transplant recipients. Sequencing was performed with immunoSEQ multiplex PCR; in TCRdb, only in-frame clones are kept and a portion is missing. This table has about 64,000 clones, roughly 98% appearing once. The sequencing used Tregs from blood, collected before the transplant. These receptors all come from a human donor who received a combined kidney and bone marrow transplant.

The V and J genes are TRBV7-8 and TRBJ1-2; tentatively, D is TRBD1 (5 bases). CDR3 length: 16 amino acids. V shed 6 bases and J shed 5 bases, with 22 bases lying between them. The V gene's germline CDR1 is SGHVS and CDR2 FQNEAQ. The CDR3 is CASRRGLVRAQYGYTF. DNA of the CDR3: TGTGCCAGCAGGCGGGGACTCGTTAGGGCTCAGTATGGCTACACCTTC.

The rearrangement joins TRBV11-3 to TRBJ2-5; 14 bases align to TRBD2. The length of the CDR3 is 16 residues. Losses at the gene ends were 5 bases for V and 3 bases for J; bases not matched to a gene: 5. Looked up from germline, CDR1 is SGHNT and CDR2 is YENEEA. The CDR3 coding sequence is TGTGCCAGCAGCCCCGGGACTAGCGGGAGTAAAGAGACCCAGTACTTC. This translates into CASSPGTSGSKETQYF.

The V and J genes are TRBV7-3 and TRBJ2-1; 8 bases match TRBD2. Germline-derived CDR1 and CDR2 are SGHTA and FQGTGA. Trimming removed 1 base from V and 8 bases from J; junction bases left unmatched: 16. This CDR3 spans 18 amino acids. The CDR3 loop reads CASSLRPPGGNRGDEQFF. CDR3 nucleotides: TGTGCCAGCAGCTTAAGACCGCCGGGGGGGAACCGAGGCGATGAGCAGTTCTTC.

The V call is TRBV6-5, the J call TRBJ2-7; 11 bases map to TRBD2. V was clipped by 4 bases and J by 1 base; unmatched bases: 0. This CDR3 spans 14 amino acids. Germline V lookup: CDR1 MNHEY, CDR2 SVGAGI. The CDR3 loop reads CASSSSGRSYEQYF. The CDR3, as DNA: TGTGCCAGCAGTTCTAGCGGGAGGTCCTACGAGCAGTACTTC.

This clone was counted a single time. The J gene is TRBJ2-2, the V gene TRBV6-5; unclear D gene. Trimming removed 2 bases at V and 7 bases at J, with 8 bases between. Germline CDR1 and CDR2: MNHEY and SVGAGI. There are 13 residues in the CDR3. The CDR3 loop reads CASSYPHGGELFF. The CDR3 bases are TGTGCCAGCAGTTACCCTCACGGCGGGGAGCTGTTTTTT.

The chain joins TRBV10-3 to TRBJ2-1; TRBD1 matches at 9 bases. Unmatched junction bases numbered 4, after V lost 10 bases and J lost 3 bases. Germline V gene lookup returns CDR1 ENHRY and CDR2 SYGVKD. The CDR3 spans 13 residues. The chain's CDR3 is CASRTGVYNEQFF. The DNA of the CDR3 is TGTGCCAGCCGGACAGGGGTCTACAATGAGCAGTTCTTC.

The gene calls are TRBV2 and TRBJ2-1; 8 nucleotides line up with TRBD2. V trimming: 4 bases; J trimming: 5 bases; junction bases outside the gene matches: 7. The V gene's germline CDR1 is SNHLY and CDR2 FYNNEI. The CDR3 is 15 amino acids. The CDR3, as DNA: TGTGCCAGCAGTGGGGTAGCGGGACCTAACAATGAGCAGTTCTTC. This encodes CASSGVAGPNNEQFF.

Here the CDR3 reads CASSWPGGNNQPQHF. DNA of the CDR3: TGTGCCAGCAGTTGGCCAGGGGGCAACAATCAGCCCCAGCATTTT. This sequence joins TRBV28 and TRBJ1-5; 8 bases are shared with TRBD1. The CDR3 length is 15 residues. Germline V gene sequence: CDR1 MDHEN, CDR2 SYDVKM. Germline trimming cut 4 bases from V and 3 bases from J; bases unmatched to any gene: 5.

The rearrangement uses TRBV7-9 and TRBJ2-7, with 8 bases aligning to TRBD2. V dropped 8 bases and J dropped 1; count of bases not matched to a gene: 7. Per the germline V gene, CDR1 is SEHNR and CDR2 is FQNEAQ (reference sequence). CDR3 size: 14 residues. CDR3 amino acids: CASSPRGGSYEQYF. CDR3 DNA: TGTGCCAGCTCCCCCCGGGGGGGATCCTACGAGCAGTACTTC.

V gene TRBV29-1 combines with J gene TRBJ2-5; 8 bases agree with TRBD2. This CDR3 has 14 amino acids. Germline CDR1 SQVTM, CDR2 ANQGSEA. CDR3 amino acids: CSPSPWAGGETQYF. The CDR3 DNA reads TGCAGTCCCTCTCCCTGGGCGGGGGGAGAGACCCAGTACTTC.

The CDR3 region is CASSRGTGGSSNYGYTF. The CDR3 nucleotides read TGTGCCAGTAGTAGGGGGACAGGGGGCTCCTCTAACTATGGCTACACCTTC. V is TRBV19 and J is TRBJ1-2; 12 nucleotides agree with TRBD1. V was clipped by 4 bases and J by 0 bases; unmatched bases: 6. In germline, CDR1 is LNHDA, CDR2 SQIVND (reference sequence). The CDR3 extends over 17 amino acids.

This sequence joins TRBV15 and TRBJ2-1, with unresolved D. This CDR3 has 16 amino acids. V was trimmed by 0 bases and J by 8 bases, leaving 17 bases between them. Germline V lookup: CDR1 LNHNV, CDR2 YYDKDF (reference sequence). CDR3 protein: CATSRDLTLYGDEQFF. CDR3 coding DNA: TGTGCCACCAGCAGAGATCTGACTTTGTATGGCGATGAGCAGTTCTTC.

V is TRBV7-9 and J is TRBJ2-7, with TRBD1 matching over 7 bases. This CDR3 is 15 amino acids long. Trimming removed 1 base from V and 1 base from J; junction bases left unmatched: 4. Germline-derived CDR1 and CDR2 are SEHNR and FQNEAQ (reference sequence). CDR3 nucleotides: TGTGCCAGCAGCTTAGAACAGGGGTCGTCCTACGAGCAGTACTTC. Protein product: CASSLEQGSSYEQYF.